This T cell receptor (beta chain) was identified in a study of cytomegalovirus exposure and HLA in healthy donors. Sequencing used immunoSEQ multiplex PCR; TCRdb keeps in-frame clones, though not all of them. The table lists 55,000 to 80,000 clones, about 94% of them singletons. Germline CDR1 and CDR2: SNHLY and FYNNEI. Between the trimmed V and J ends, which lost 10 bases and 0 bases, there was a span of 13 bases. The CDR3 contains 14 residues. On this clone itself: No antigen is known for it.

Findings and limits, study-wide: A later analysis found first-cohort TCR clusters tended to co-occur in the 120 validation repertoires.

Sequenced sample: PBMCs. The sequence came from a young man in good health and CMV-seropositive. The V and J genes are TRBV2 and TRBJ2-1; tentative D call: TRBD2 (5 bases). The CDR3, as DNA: TGTGCCACCACGAGGGAAGTCTCCTACAATGAGCAGTTCTTC. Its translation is CATTREVSYNEQFF.